One sample yielded the 25 T cell receptor beta chains listed below, sequenced in a study of T cell responses to AZD1222 COVID-19 vaccine (dated by TCRdb to the early 2020s). The sample's time point label, in plain terms: baseline before first vaccination. The method behind the library was the immunoSEQ multiplex PCR assay. The table was pulled from immuneACCESS by TCRdb, which kept in-frame rearrangements only. Such tables lose some clones; where checked, under half of the loss comes from unresolved V genes, and the rest has no known cause. Within this sample are approximately 100,000 clones, with about 89% of them counted one time only. The ten most abundant clones make up about a sixth of the sample. Here the sequenced sample was peripheral blood, taken on day 0 of AZD1222 vaccination. Receptors were obtained from an adult in good health.

The CDR3 protein is CASGRVPYEQYF. CDR3 sequence (DNA): TGTGCCAGCGGGCGGGTACCCTACGAGCAGTACTTC. V and J are TRBV28 and TRBJ2-7; tentative D call: TRBD2 (5 bases). CDR3 size: 12 residues. Germline assignment: CDR1 MDHEN and CDR2 SYDVKM. The V end was cut by 8 bases, the J end by 2 bases, with 10 bases between.

V usage is TRBV12-5 and J usage is TRBJ2-2; 7 nucleotides match TRBD1. The CDR3 length is 14 residues. Per germline, CDR1 LGHNT and CDR2 FRNRAP. Trimming at V came to 5 bases and at J to 2 bases, leaving 2 bases not matched to a gene. CDR3 coding DNA: TGTGCTAGTGGTAACAGGGGAAACACCGGGGAGCTGTTTTTT. It specifies CASGNRGNTGELFF.

The chain carries TRBV5-1 and TRBJ1-1; a possible D gene is TRBD1 (5 bases). Germline CDR1 reads SGHRS; CDR2 reads YFSETQ. The CDR3 spans 15 residues. V dropped 4 bases and J dropped 5 bases, with 18 bases sitting between them. DNA for the CDR3: TGCGCCAGCAGCCCTCCTGGAGGGGCGAGGACTGAAGCTTTCTTT. This sequence encodes CASSPPGGARTEAFF.

This chain uses TRBV7-3 with TRBJ2-1; the D gene is possibly TRBD2 (5 bases). The V end lost 1 base, the J end lost 5 bases, and 15 bases lay between the germline ends. Germline lookup yields CDR1 SGHTA and CDR2 FQGTGA. The CDR3 is 16 residues long. CDR3 sequence reads: CASSLIGGRIDNEQFF. Written as DNA, the CDR3 is TGTGCCAGCAGCTTAATTGGAGGCCGAATAGACAATGAGCAGTTCTTC.

The J gene is TRBJ1-1, the V gene TRBV5-1; no clear D. From germline, CDR1 is SGHRS and CDR2 YFSETQ. Trimming cost V 0 bases and J 4 bases, with 13 bases left between them. The CDR3 contains 15 residues. Here the CDR3 reads CASSLGENGGTEAFF. The DNA of the CDR3 is TGCGCCAGCAGCTTGGGGGAAAATGGTGGCACTGAAGCTTTCTTT.

The J gene is TRBJ1-2, the V gene TRBV11-3; D not certain. Trimming cost V 0 bases and J 4 bases, with 9 bases left between them. Germline CDR1 reads SGHNT; CDR2 reads YENEEA. This CDR3 spans 14 amino acids. The CDR3 sequence: CASSLEVTGYGYTF. The CDR3 region has the DNA TGTGCCAGCAGCTTAGAGGTGACGGGCTATGGCTACACCTTC.

The chain combines TRBV2 with TRBJ2-1; 7 bases match TRBD1. The CDR3 has 10 residues. Trimming removed 3 bases from V and 15 bases from J; junction bases left unmatched: 2. The V gene's germline CDR1 is SNHLY and CDR2 FYNNEI. CDR3 nucleotides: TGTGCCAGCAGTGAGACAGGGTGGTTCTTC. Amino acids: CASSETGWFF. Together with reference TRBV2 and TRBJ2-1, the CDR3 gives the full variable domain: EPEVTQTPSHQVTQMGQEVILRCVPISNHLYFYWYRQILGQKVEFLVSFYNNEISEKSEIFDDQFSVERPDGSNFTLKIRSTKLEDSAMYFCASSETGWFFGPGTRLTVL.

The CDR3 reads CASSEALGGRGLYEQYF. The CDR3 bases are TGTGCCAGCAGTGAAGCGCTTGGTGGCAGGGGGCTGTACGAGCAGTACTTC. The chain is built from TRBV2 and TRBJ2-7; the match to TRBD1 covers 8 bases. This CDR3 comprises 17 residues. The V gene's germline CDR1 is SNHLY and CDR2 FYNNEI. The trim removed 0 bases at V and 4 bases at J, leaving 11 bases unmatched.

The chain combines TRBV6-6 with TRBJ2-2; the match to TRBD2 covers 8 bases. The junction had 3 bases not matched to a gene; V was cut back by 8 bases and J by 7 bases. The CDR3 runs 12 residues. Germline CDR1 MNHNY, CDR2 SVGAGI (reference sequence). In DNA form, the CDR3 reads TGTGCCAGCCGGGGGGGCAACGGGGAGCTGTTTTTT. Translation: CASRGGNGELFF.

The V and J genes are TRBV14 and TRBJ1-4, with D tentatively TRBD1 (5 bases). V lost 1 base to trimming and J lost 8 bases, with 11 bases between them. Germline loops: CDR1 SGHDN, CDR2 FVKESK. The CDR3 loop spans 14 amino acids. The CDR3 DNA follows: TGTGCCAGCAGCCAAGCCAGGGCGGGGGAAAAACTGTTTTTT. Translated, it gives CASSQARAGEKLFF.

The chain carries TRBV18 and TRBJ2-7, with 8 bases fitting TRBD2. With V trimmed by 5 bases and J by 2 bases, 5 bases remained unmatched. This CDR3 is 14 amino acids long. Germline V CDR1 and CDR2: KGHSH, LQKENI. The CDR3 DNA reads TGTGCCAGCTCAAAGGCGGGGGGAGCCTACGAGCAGTACTTC. This encodes CASSKAGGAYEQYF.

The rearrangement uses TRBV12-3 or TRBV12-4 and TRBJ1-1; no reliable D call. The ends were cut back, 5 bases at V and 7 bases at J, with 8 bases in the middle. The CDR3 has 11 residues. CDR3 nucleotide sequence: TGTGCCAGCAGTCGTCTGAATGAAGCTTTCTTT. It is translated as CASSRLNEAFF.

The genes are TRBV18 and TRBJ2-2; D may be TRBD1 or TRBD2 (5 bases each). CDR3 length: 17 amino acids. The germline V and J ends were trimmed by 2 bases and 0 bases, with 13 bases remaining between them. Germline CDR1 is KGHSH and CDR2 is LQKENI. CDR3 in DNA: TGTGCCAGCTCACCATTCCAGGGAGAGGCGAACACCGGGGAGCTGTTTTTT. Protein: CASSPFQGEANTGELFF. The variable domain in full, completed from reference TRBV18 and TRBJ2-2, reads NAGVMQNPRHLVRRRGQEARLRCSPMKGHSHVYWYRQLPEEGLKFMVYLQKENIIDESGMPKERFSAEFPKEGPSILRIQQVVRGDSAAYFCASSPFQGEANTGELFFGEGSRLTVL.

V is TRBV4-2 and J is TRBJ2-7, with D unclear. V lost 4 bases and J lost 1, with 17 bases in between. Looked up from germline, CDR1 is LGHNA and CDR2 is YNFKEQ. CDR3 length: 16 residues. CDR3 in DNA: TGTGCCAGCAGCCGATCCCGGATCGAAACTTCCTACGAGCAGTACTTC. This sequence encodes CASSRSRIETSYEQYF.

In regard to this clone: Other DNA variants within this sample encode the same CDR3. The V call is TRBV28, the J call TRBJ1-3; 8 nucleotides match TRBD1. This CDR3 contains 15 residues. With 4 bases clipped from V and 0 bases from J, the junction kept 2 bases outside the gene matches. Germline CDR1 MDHEN, CDR2 SYDVKM. The CDR3, as DNA: TGTGCCAGCAGTTCGGGACAGGTCTCTGGAAACACCATATATTTT. Translated: CASSSGQVSGNTIYF.

The chain is built from TRBV19 and TRBJ2-2; TRBD1 is a possible D gene (6 bases). Deletions cut 7 bases from V and 2 bases from J, with 20 bases between. This CDR3 is built from 17 residues. Germline lookup yields CDR1 LNHDA and CDR2 SQIVND (reference sequence). The CDR3 loop is CASNGRLGHGNTGELFF. DNA of the CDR3: TGTGCCAGTAACGGTCGACTGGGACATGGTAACACCGGGGAGCTGTTTTTT.

Turning to this clone: Other DNA sequences in this sample translate to the same CDR3. The chain links TRBV5-1 to TRBJ1-1; D may be TRBD1 (6 bases). Looked up from germline, CDR1 is SGHRS and CDR2 is YFSETQ. The V end was cut by 0 bases, the J end by 0 bases, with 6 bases between. CDR3 size: 14 residues. CDR3 sequence reads: CASSLGGLNTEAFF. CDR3 sequence (DNA): TGCGCCAGCAGCTTGGGGGGGCTGAACACTGAAGCTTTCTTT.

The V and J genes are TRBV4-2 and TRBJ2-1; 7 bases are shared with TRBD2. Losses at the gene ends were 0 bases for V and 9 bases for J; bases not matched to a gene: 11. Germline values: CDR1 LGHNA, CDR2 YNFKEQ. This CDR3 region has 16 residues. CDR3 protein: CASSQDWLAENGEQFF. CDR3 coding DNA: TGTGCCAGCAGCCAAGATTGGCTAGCGGAGAATGGTGAGCAGTTCTTC.

The J gene is TRBJ2-3, the V gene TRBV4-1; D is possibly TRBD2 (6 bases). The CDR3 sequence is 12 residues long. V lost 4 bases and J 6 bases, leaving 8 bases between the germline ends. The V gene's germline CDR1 is MGHRA and CDR2 YSYEKL. In nucleotides, the CDR3 is TGCGCCAGCAGCCCGCGGGATGATACGCAGTATTTT. Translation: CASSPRDDTQYF.

There are a few counts of this clone. The chain uses TRBV5-1 and TRBJ2-7, with TRBD2 matching 11 bases. Germline values: CDR1 SGHRS, CDR2 YFSETQ. The CDR3 spans 14 residues. V was clipped by 3 bases and J by 2 bases; unmatched bases: 1. The CDR3: CASSYSGGAYEQYF. The CDR3 DNA sequence: TGCGCCAGCAGCTATAGCGGGGGGGCCTACGAGCAGTACTTC.

V is TRBV5-4 and J is TRBJ1-4; TRBD1 matches at 7 bases. Germline lookup yields CDR1 SGHNT and CDR2 YYREEE (reference sequence). The CDR3 is made up of 16 amino acids. J lost 5 bases, V lost 4 bases, and 11 bases had no gene match. The CDR3 here is CASSAPQPGQNEKLFF. For the CDR3, the DNA is TGTGCCAGCAGCGCTCCTCAACCGGGACAGAATGAAAAACTGTTTTTT.

This clone was recorded once. The chain couples TRBV15 to TRBJ1-1, with D possibly being TRBD1 (5 bases). Germline-derived CDR1 and CDR2 are LNHNV and YYDKDF (reference sequence). This CDR3 contains 15 residues. V lost 0 bases and J lost 3, with 11 bases in between. CDR3 bases: TGTGCCACCAGCAGAGATGGGGGTTCGGACACTGAAGCTTTCTTT. This gives the protein CATSRDGGSDTEAFF.

The table lists this clone with a few counts. The CDR3 protein is CSAAGQGGGLPNTEAFF. CDR3 DNA sequence: TGCAGCGCTGCCGGACAGGGAGGGGGTCTACCGAACACTGAAGCTTTCTTT. J is TRBJ1-1 and V is TRBV29-1, with TRBD1 matching over 8 bases. Germline loops: CDR1 SQVTM, CDR2 ANQGSEA. The CDR3 length is 17 residues. Losses at the gene ends were 7 bases for V and 1 base for J; bases not matched to a gene: 17.

The chain has TRBV6-1 and TRBJ2-7; no clear D gene. The germline gives CDR1 MNHNS, CDR2 SASEGT. The germline V and J ends were trimmed by 2 bases and 3 bases, with 5 bases remaining between them. CDR3 length: 12 residues. Written as DNA, the CDR3 is TGTGCCAGCAGTGAAAAGTTCTACGAGCAGTACTTC. Translated: CASSEKFYEQYF.

The count of this clone is one. The rearrangement links TRBV5-4 to TRBJ1-4; TRBD1 agrees at 9 bases. The CDR3 covers 14 residues. Germline lookup yields CDR1 SGHNT and CDR2 YYREEE (reference sequence). Trimming cost V 5 bases and J 3 bases; bases outside gene matches: 2. The CDR3: CASRGDRANEKLFF. CDR3 DNA sequence: TGTGCCAGCAGAGGGGACAGGGCTAATGAAAAACTGTTTTTT.